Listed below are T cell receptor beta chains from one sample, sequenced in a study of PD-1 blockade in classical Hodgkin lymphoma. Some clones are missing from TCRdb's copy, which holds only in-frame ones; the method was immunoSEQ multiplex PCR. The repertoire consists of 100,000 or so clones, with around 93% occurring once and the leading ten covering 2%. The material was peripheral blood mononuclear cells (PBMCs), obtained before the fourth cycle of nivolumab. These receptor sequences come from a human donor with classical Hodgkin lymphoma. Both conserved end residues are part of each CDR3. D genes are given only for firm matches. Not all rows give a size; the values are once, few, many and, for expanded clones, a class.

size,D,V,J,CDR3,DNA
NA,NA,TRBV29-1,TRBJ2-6,CSFWTETDSGANVLTF,TGCAGCTTTTGGACAGAAACTGACTCTGGGGCCAACGTCCTGACTTTC
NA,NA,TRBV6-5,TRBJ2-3,CASSYAGYTTDTQYF,TGTGCCAGCAGTTACGCGGGGTACACTACAGATACGCAGTATTTT
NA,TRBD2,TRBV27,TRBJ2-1,CASSLTNPGLAFKEQFF,TGTGCCAGCAGTCTGACTAACCCGGGACTAGCATTCAAAGAGCAGTTCTTC
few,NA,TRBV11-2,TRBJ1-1,CASSSQDNTEAFF,TGTGCCAGCAGCTCACAGGACAACACTGAAGCTTTCTTT
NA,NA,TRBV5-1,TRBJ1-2,CASGYSNYGYTF,TGCGCCAGCGGCTATTCTAACTATGGCTACACCTTC
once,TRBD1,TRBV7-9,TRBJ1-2,CASSLSPDRVRGYTF,TGTGCCAGCAGCTTAAGTCCTGACAGGGTACGTGGCTACACCTTC
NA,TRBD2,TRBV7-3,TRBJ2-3,CASSPAAGATDTQYF,TGTGCCAGCAGCCCAGCAGCGGGAGCCACAGATACGCAGTATTTT
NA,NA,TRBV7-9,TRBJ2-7,CASSPTALGHEQYF,TGTGCCAGCAGCCCGACAGCCTTGGGGCACGAGCAGTACTTC
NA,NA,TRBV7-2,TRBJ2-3,CASSLIGTPNTGDTQYF,TGTGCCAGCAGCTTAATAGGGACCCCCAACACCGGAGATACGCAGTATTTT
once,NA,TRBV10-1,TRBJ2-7,CASSDGGSYEQYF,TGCGCCAGCAGTGATGGGGGGTCCTACGAGCAGTACTTC
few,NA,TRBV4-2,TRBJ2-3,CASSQSQGADTQYF,TGTGCCAGCAGCCAAAGTCAGGGAGCAGATACGCAGTATTTT
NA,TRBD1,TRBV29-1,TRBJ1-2,CSVALDRGYYGYTF,TGCAGCGTTGCCTTGGACAGGGGGTACTATGGCTACACCTTC
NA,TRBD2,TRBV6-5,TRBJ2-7,CASSVLAGSYEQYF,TGTGCCAGCAGCGTACTAGCGGGGTCCTACGAGCAGTACTTC
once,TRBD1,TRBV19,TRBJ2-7,CASSVPGQGTYEQYF,TGTGCCAGTAGTGTACCGGGACAGGGAACCTACGAGCAGTACTTC
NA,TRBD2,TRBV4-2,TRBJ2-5,CASSRTSGAQETQYF,TGTGCCAGCAGCCGCACTAGCGGGGCACAAGAGACCCAGTACTTC
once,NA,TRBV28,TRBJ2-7,CASSFGRTYEQYF,TGTGCCAGCAGTTTCGGCAGGACCTACGAGCAGTACTTC
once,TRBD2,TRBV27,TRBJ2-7,CASRSSGLASYEQYF,TGTGCCAGCAGGTCCTCCGGACTAGCATCCTACGAGCAGTACTTC
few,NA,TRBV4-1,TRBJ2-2,CASSHLFRNTGELFF,TGCGCCAGCAGCCATCTCTTTAGGAACACCGGGGAGCTGTTTTTT
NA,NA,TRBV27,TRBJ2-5,CASSRRRSGEETQYF,TGTGCCAGCAGCCGGAGGAGGTCGGGTGAGGAGACCCAGTACTTC
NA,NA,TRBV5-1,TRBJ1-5,CASSLAPTGSSNQPQHF,TGCGCCAGCAGCTTGGCCCCGACGGGATCAAGCAATCAGCCCCAGCATTTT
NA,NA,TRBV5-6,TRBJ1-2,CASSFTGSGGYTF,TGTGCCAGCAGCTTTACAGGGTCCGGAGGCTACACCTTC
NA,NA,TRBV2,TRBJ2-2,CARGTETGELFF,TGTGCCAGGGGGACTGAAACCGGGGAGCTGTTTTTT
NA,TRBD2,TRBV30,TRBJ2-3,CAWARLAAGTDTQYF,TGTGCCTGGGCGAGACTAGCGGCAGGCACAGATACGCAGTATTTT
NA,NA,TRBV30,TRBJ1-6,CAWSETHRARLHF,TGTGCCTGGAGTGAAACCCACCGGGCTCGCCTCCACTTT
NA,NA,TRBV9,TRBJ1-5,CASSAPGVYQPQHF,TGTGCCAGCAGCGCCCCGGGGGTTTATCAGCCCCAGCATTTT
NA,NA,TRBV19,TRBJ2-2,CASMRSGSGELFF,TGTGCCAGTATGAGGTCCGGCTCCGGGGAGCTGTTTTTT
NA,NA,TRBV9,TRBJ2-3,CASSRRGEKDSKITDTQYF,TGTGCCAGCAGCAGACGGGGAGAGAAGGATTCTAAAATCACAGATACGCAGTATTTT
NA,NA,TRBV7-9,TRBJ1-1,CASTSRQGTLTEAFF,TGTGCCAGCACCTCAAGGCAAGGGACCCTCACTGAAGCTTTCTTT
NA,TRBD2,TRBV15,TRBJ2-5,CATSRYSGTSETQYF,TGTGCCACCAGCAGATATAGCGGGACGAGCGAGACCCAGTACTTC
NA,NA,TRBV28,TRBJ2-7,CASSPTAGDWISYEQYF,TGTGCCAGCAGTCCGACCGCCGGGGACTGGATCTCCTACGAGCAGTACTTC
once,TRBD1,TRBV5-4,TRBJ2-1,CASSLVKGQGHNEQFF,TGTGCCAGCAGCTTGGTGAAGGGACAGGGTCACAATGAGCAGTTCTTC
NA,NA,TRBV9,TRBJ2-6,CASSARTRGSGANVLTF,TGTGCCAGCAGCGCTCGTACGCGGGGCTCTGGGGCCAACGTCCTGACTTTC
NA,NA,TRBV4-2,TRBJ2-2,CASSLFRGTGELFF,TGTGCCAGCAGCCTTTTCCGGGGGACTGGGGAGCTGTTTTTT
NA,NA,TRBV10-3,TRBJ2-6,CAISDTIIQAGQNNSGANVLTF,TGTGCCATCAGTGATACGATTATCCAGGCGGGACAGAATAATTCTGGGGCCAACGTCCTGACTTTC
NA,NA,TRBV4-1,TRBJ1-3,CASSQTGRGNTIYF,TGCGCCAGCAGCCAGACAGGTCGAGGAAACACCATATATTTT
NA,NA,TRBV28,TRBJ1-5,CASSSDGPYQPQHF,TGTGCCAGCAGTTCGGACGGCCCTTATCAGCCCCAGCATTTT